What follows is one T cell receptor (beta chain) and its context. This receptor's antigen is unknown. No qualities accompany the bases; no much larger clone lies one base away. The library was prepared using the immunoSEQ multiplex PCR assay. Rearranged TCR beta chain sequences were amplified with the hsTCRB Kit following the manufacturer's protocol. Sequencing of TCRB libraries was carried out on an Illumina MiSeq. In the authors' own workflow: Demultiplexing, trimming and gene mapping were performed with the kit vendor's proprietary platform. TCRdb holds this immuneACCESS table with in-frame rearrangements only. Some clones are missing; in checked studies, unresolved V genes explain under half, and the rest has no known cause. V and J calls and clone size are given by that table; D and trimming were obtained from the DNA. Recorded for this sample are some 13,000 clones; around three quarters of them occurred a single time. The ten biggest clones cover less than 5% of the sample.

The data were taken from a study of a mutant IDH1 vaccine in newly diagnosed glioma listed by TCRdb under 2021. About the full investigation: Vaccination was initiated 4-6 weeks after radiotherapy alone, or concurrently with temozolomide cycles in the chemotherapy-containing groups. Of the roughly 34 treated patients, around 62% were male and around 38% were female, and a mean age of around 40 years was recorded. Visit V12 was the week-35 safety follow-up and visit V13 was the week-47 end of study. Prior to enrollment, patients had been given standard therapy consisting of radiotherapy alone, temozolomide alone, or radiochemotherapy with temozolomide, with the combination given to most patients. Peripheral blood was drawn at six visits: V03 (baseline), V05, V07, V10, V12 and V13. For exploratory analyses, longitudinal TCRB deep sequencing was carried out in about 25 treated patients wherever samples were available.

The time point tag for this specimen amounts to: week 47, end of study. Each vaccine dose, consisting of 300 ug of a 20-mer mutant IDH1 peptide in Montanide, was administered subcutaneously with topical imiquimod. Patients were given eight vaccinations, in weeks 1, 3, 5, 7, 11, 15, 19 and 23, which matched visits V03 through V10. All donors had newly diagnosed IDH1-mutant astrocytomas of WHO grade 3 or 4 that showed loss of nuclear ATRX. The samples were drawn from NOA16, a multicentre, single-arm, open-label phase I trial in Germany that tested a mutant IDH1 peptide vaccine in humans for the first time. Genomic DNA for TCRB sequencing was extracted from EDTA blood using the DNeasy Blood and Tissue Kit. What the work shows at the level of the full study, not this receptor alone: Pseudoprogression appeared unrelated to alterations in the top peripheral T cell clonotypes detected by TCRB sequencing. Vaccine-induced immune responses across multiple MHC alleles were detected in over 85% of patients. PBMC samples for TCRB deep sequencing were selected based on availability. According to the authors, sample limitations meant that analyses of patient blood samples could not be reproduced.

CDR1 and CDR2, per the germline V gene, are SQVTM and ANQGSEA. Trimming removed 1 base from V and 9 bases from J, leaving 16 bases between the germline ends. Including cysteine and phenylalanine, the CDR3 has 14 amino acids. Only the CDR3 DNA is retained, 42 bases long and in frame from the first base. The TCR sequence derives from a woman aged 40 to 50 with glioma. The chain couples TRBV29-1 to TRBJ2-1; a tentative D match to TRBD2 spans 5 bases. This specimen was PBMCs, taken from a glioma patient whose treatment included an IDH1 peptide vaccine. The DNA sequence is given as TGCAGCGTTGAAGCGGACTTACCCCTGAGTGAGCAGTTCTTC. This codes for CSVEADLPLSEQFF.